The 27 T cell receptor beta chains below were found in one sample sequenced in a study of identical twins. TCRdb re-called the 5' RACE reads with MiXCR, one entry per CDR3 protein. The repertoire has around 490,000 distinct CDR3 sequences, roughly 13% of them found once; the top ten carry approximately 0.9%. The same sample was also studied in work on yellow fever vaccine responses in identical twins.

Sequences were obtained from CD4+ T cells sorted from blood. These receptor sequences come from a young woman in good health.

This clonotype was seen a handful of times. The rearrangement joins TRBV7-9 to TRBJ2-5; unclear D gene. The CDR3 runs 10 residues. Trimming left V 8 bases short and J 4 bases short, with 5 bases between. The germline gives CDR1 SEHNR, CDR2 FQNEAQ (reference sequence). The CDR3 loop is CASARETQYF. The CDR3 nucleotides read TGTGCCAGCGCACGAGAGACCCAGTACTTC.

Ten or more counts support this clonotype. The chain couples TRBV12-3 or TRBV12-4 to TRBJ1-2, with D unresolved. V shed 0 bases and J shed 4 bases, with 9 bases lying between them. The CDR3 loop spans 14 amino acids. CDR3 DNA sequence: TGTGCCAGCAGTTTAGCGGGCGGTGGCTATGGCTACACCTTC. Translated, it gives CASSLAGGGYGYTF.

There are a few counts of this clonotype. The chain recombines TRBV7-2 with TRBJ1-5, with 7 bases fitting TRBD1. J lost 5 bases, V lost 4 bases, and 2 bases had no gene match. Germline V gene lookup returns CDR1 SGHTA and CDR2 FQGNSA. The CDR3 spans 13 residues. The CDR3 DNA reads TGTGCCAGCAGCTATACAGGGGATCAGCCCCAGCATTTT. Translating gives CASSYTGDQPQHF.

The chain joins TRBV28 to TRBJ2-3; TRBD2 matches 9 bases. Per germline, CDR1 MDHEN and CDR2 SYDVKM. CDR3 length: 15 amino acids. With V trimmed by 6 bases and J by 5 bases, 9 bases remained unmatched. The CDR3 region is CASRGDSGRGDTQYF. CDR3 DNA sequence: TGTGCCAGCAGGGGCGATAGCGGGAGAGGAGATACGCAGTATTTT.

This clonotype was recorded at least ten times. The CDR3 nucleotides read TGTGCCAGCAGCCGGGACAGGACGAACACTGAAGCTTTCTTT. This encodes CASSRDRTNTEAFF. The chain combines TRBV7-8 with TRBJ1-1, with 8 positions matching TRBD1. V shed 5 bases, J shed 1 base, and the junction held 3 bases outside the gene matches. Germline-derived CDR1 and CDR2 are SGHVS and FQNEAQ. The CDR3 covers 14 residues.

The chain links TRBV7-3 to TRBJ2-1; D is undetermined. CDR1 is SGHTA and CDR2 is FQGTGA in the germline V gene. Trimming stripped 5 bases from V and 0 bases from J, with 8 bases between. The CDR3 runs to 14 residues. CDR3 nucleotide sequence: TGTGCCAGCAGCGTCCGTCTCTCCTACAATGAGCAGTTCTTC. Protein product: CASSVRLSYNEQFF.

This clonotype was seen a few times. The V call is TRBV12-3 or TRBV12-4, the J call TRBJ2-5; 8 bases are a match to TRBD2. The CDR3 is 16 amino acids. Trimming cost V 5 bases and J 5 bases; bases outside gene matches: 13. CDR3 region: CASSLTPPGGLETQYF. CDR3 nucleotides: TGTGCCAGCAGTCTAACCCCACCGGGAGGGCTGGAGACCCAGTACTTC.

The chain links TRBV11-2 to TRBJ2-1; D unresolved. Germline V gives CDR1 SGHAT, CDR2 FQNNGV. The CDR3 consists of 13 residues. Trimming shortened V by 4 bases and J by 8 bases, and 12 bases separated the two germline ends. CDR3 DNA: TGTGCCAGCAGCTCGCGCCCGGGCTATGAGCAGTTCTTC. It codes for CASSSRPGYEQFF.

The CDR3 is CATSRDPLAEQYF. The CDR3 DNA follows: TGTGCCACCAGCAGAGACCCCCTCGCCGAGCAGTACTTC. This chain connects TRBV15 to TRBJ2-7; D is unclear. Germline V gene data show CDR1 as LNHNV and CDR2 as YYDKDF (reference sequence). The ends were cut back, 0 bases at V and 6 bases at J, with 9 bases in the middle. This CDR3 is 13 amino acids long.

Only a few counts were recorded for this clonotype. The CDR3 bases are TGTGCCAGCAGCCCTCAAGGGGATGGCACAGATACGCAGTATTTT. This codes for CASSPQGDGTDTQYF. The chain carries TRBV7-2 and TRBJ2-3; D is perhaps TRBD1 (5 bases). This CDR3 is 15 amino acids long. Between the trimmed V and J ends, which lost 5 bases and 1 base, there was a span of 13 bases. Germline CDR1 reads SGHTA; CDR2 reads FQGNSA.

This clonotype turned up a few times. This rearrangement joins TRBV5-1 to TRBJ2-3; 8 positions match TRBD1. V shed 4 bases, J shed 1 base, and the junction held 5 bases outside the gene matches. Germline V gives CDR1 SGHRS, CDR2 YFSETQ. The CDR3 spans 15 residues. The CDR3 DNA sequence: TGCGCCAGCAGCAGCAGGGGGCTTGGCACAGATACGCAGTATTTT. Its protein product is CASSSRGLGTDTQYF.

The CDR3, as DNA: TGTGCCAGCAGCGTAACAGGGGTTCAGCCCCAGCATTTT. This encodes CASSVTGVQPQHF. The rearrangement uses TRBV2 and TRBJ1-5; 7 bases line up with TRBD1. The V gene's germline CDR1 is SNHLY and CDR2 FYNNEI. V lost 6 bases and J lost 6; bases outside the gene matches: 5. The CDR3 sequence is 13 residues long. The full variable domain, with the rest looked up from reference TRBV2 and TRBJ1-5, is EPEVTQTPSHQVTQMGQEVILRCVPISNHLYFYWYRQILGQKVEFLVSFYNNEISEKSEIFDDQFSVERPDGSNFTLKIRSTKLEDSAMYFCASSVTGVQPQHFGDGTRLSIL.

This clonotype appeared a few times. The rearrangement uses TRBV5-1 and TRBJ2-7; 9 bases map to TRBD2. Per the germline V gene, CDR1 is SGHRS and CDR2 is YFSETQ. The CDR3 length is 16 residues. V shed 0 bases, J shed 3 bases, and the junction held 7 bases outside the gene matches. This CDR3 reads CASSLAGPSGDYEQYF. As DNA, the CDR3 is TGCGCCAGCAGCTTGGCCGGGCCTAGCGGGGACTACGAGCAGTACTTC.

There are many counts of this clonotype. This chain connects TRBV10-3 to TRBJ2-5; 7 nucleotides match TRBD1. CDR3 length equals 15 residues. V was clipped by 6 bases and J by 1 base; unmatched bases: 8. Germline V gene sequence: CDR1 ENHRY, CDR2 SYGVKD. The CDR3 bases are TGTGCCATCAGAGATGGACAGGAACGCCAAGAGACCCAGTACTTC. Protein sequence: CAIRDGQERQETQYF.

This clonotype was detected many times. The V call is TRBV3-1, the J call TRBJ2-1; maybe TRBD2 (6 bases). The germline gives CDR1 LGHDT, CDR2 YNNKEL (reference sequence). Trimming cost V 5 bases and J 3 bases, with 14 bases left between them. The CDR3 consists of 15 residues. DNA for the CDR3: TGTGCCAGCAGCTCGCGGGACTTGAACTACAATGAGCAGTTCTTC. Its protein product is CASSSRDLNYNEQFF.

The rearrangement links TRBV21-1 to TRBJ2-1; the table calls TRBD1, which could not be checked here. TRBV21-1 is given as a pseudogene. The CDR3 totals 14 residues. The CDR3 protein is CASSSRTVNNEQFF. The CDR3 nucleotides are TGTGCCAGCAGCTCCCGGACAGTCAACAATGAGCAGTTCTTC.

This clonotype showed up just a few times. The chain uses TRBV7-2 and TRBJ2-5; TRBD2 is a possible D gene (6 bases). Looked up from germline, CDR1 is SGHTA and CDR2 is FQGNSA. The CDR3 runs 14 residues. The V end lost 2 bases, the J end lost 5 bases, and 12 bases lay between the germline ends. CDR3 loop: CASSLRRGGETQYF. CDR3 DNA sequence: TGTGCCAGCAGCTTAAGGAGGGGCGGGGAGACCCAGTACTTC.

The J gene is TRBJ2-2, the V gene TRBV12-3 or TRBV12-4; 7 bases fit TRBD1. V lost 7 bases, J lost 5 bases, and 7 bases stayed unmatched. CDR3 size: 14 residues. DNA of the CDR3: TGTGCCAGCACGGGACAGCGCGGGACCGGGGAGCTGTTTTTT. It codes for CASTGQRGTGELFF.

This clonotype was found a few times. The CDR3 bases are TGTGCCAGCAGCCCTAGCGGGAGTGTCACAGATACGCAGTATTTT. It yields the protein CASSPSGSVTDTQYF. This chain links TRBV6-2 or TRBV6-3 with TRBJ2-3; 10 positions match TRBD2. CDR1 and CDR2 (germline): MNHEY, SVGEGT. V lost 6 bases to trimming and J lost 2 bases; unmatched junction nucleotides: 5. The CDR3 runs to 15 residues.

This clonotype was counted ten times or more. This chain links TRBV5-1 with TRBJ2-4; D gene unclear. Germline V gives CDR1 SGHRS, CDR2 YFSETQ. V was trimmed by 0 bases and J by 0 bases, leaving 4 bases between them. CDR3 length: 14 residues. CDR3: CASSLEVAKNIQYF. CDR3 in DNA: TGCGCCAGCAGCTTGGAGGTAGCCAAAAACATTCAGTACTTC. The whole variable domain, filled in from reference TRBV5-1 and TRBJ2-4, reads KAGVTQTPRYLIKTRGQQVTLSCSPISGHRSVSWYQQTPGQGLQFLFEYFSETQRNKGNFPGRFSGRQFSNSRSEMNVSTLELGDSALYLCASSLEVAKNIQYFGAGTRLSVL.

The CDR3 loop is CASSGDQGSYNEQFF. The CDR3 bases are TGCGCCAGCAGTGGGGACCAGGGCTCATACAATGAGCAGTTCTTC. This chain uses TRBV10-1 with TRBJ2-1, with D possibly called TRBD1 or TRBD2 (5 bases each). The CDR3 loop spans 15 amino acids. CDR1 is WNHNN, CDR2 SYGVQD, per germline (reference sequence). V was clipped by 4 bases and J by 4 bases, with 14 bases between them.

The chain joins TRBV20-1 to TRBJ2-1; TRBD2 agrees at 12 bases. Looked up from germline, CDR1 is DFQATT and CDR2 is SNEGSKA (reference sequence). This CDR3 comprises 15 residues. J gave up 7 bases and V 6 bases, and 10 bases lay outside the gene matches. In nucleotides, the CDR3 is TGCAGTGCAGGCAGACTAGCGGGAGTAGGGAATGAGCAGTTCTTC. Residues: CSAGRLAGVGNEQFF.

This rearrangement joins TRBV5-1 to TRBJ2-7; 11 bases map to TRBD1. Germline V gene data show CDR1 as SGHRS and CDR2 as YFSETQ. The CDR3 spans 16 residues. The V and J ends lost 2 bases and 2 bases, in that order; junction bases with no gene match: 6. CDR3 residues: CASSFPPGQGAYEQYF. The CDR3 DNA sequence: TGCGCCAGCAGCTTTCCTCCGGGACAGGGGGCCTACGAGCAGTACTTC.

Ten or more counts support this clonotype. V gene TRBV7-2 combines with J gene TRBJ2-7; 7 nucleotides match TRBD2. Germline values: CDR1 SGHTA, CDR2 FQGNSA. V shed 0 bases and J 2 bases; nucleotides not matched to a gene: 4. CDR3 length: 15 amino acids. The CDR3 region has the DNA TGTGCCAGCAGCTTAGCGGTGGCGGGGGCCTACGAGCAGTACTTC. Translating gives CASSLAVAGAYEQYF.

This clonotype came up a few times. The chain couples TRBV12-3 or TRBV12-4 to TRBJ2-3; unclear D gene. Deletions cut 11 bases from V and 0 bases from J, with 27 bases between. The CDR3 is 18 residues long. The CDR3 DNA reads as TGTGCCTGCACCCCCCGGCCCGCCAGCAGCGTAAGCACAGATACGCAGTATTTT. This translates into CACTPRPASSVSTDTQYF.

This clonotype appeared once. This chain uses TRBV30 with TRBJ2-7; the D gene is possibly TRBD2 (6 bases). This CDR3 is 13 amino acids long. The V end lost 2 bases, the J end lost 7 bases, and 15 bases lay between the germline ends. Germline V gene lookup returns CDR1 GTSNPN and CDR2 SVGIG (reference sequence). CDR3 sequence: CAWSFGEDWEQYF. Here the CDR3 DNA reads TGTGCCTGGAGTTTCGGGGAGGACTGGGAGCAGTACTTC.

The chain is built from TRBV30 and TRBJ2-7; D gene unclear. CDR1 is GTSNPN and CDR2 is SVGIG in the germline V gene (reference sequence). This CDR3 region has 11 residues. V was trimmed by 2 bases and J by 3 bases, leaving 5 bases between them. The CDR3 reads CAWSSHYEQYF. As DNA, the CDR3 is TGTGCCTGGAGTTCACACTACGAGCAGTACTTC.